This T cell receptor beta chain was profiled in a study of T cell changes during pregnancy in multiple sclerosis. This CDR3 spans 17 amino acids. V lost 8 bases, J lost 4 bases, and 16 bases stayed unmatched. Germline-derived CDR1 and CDR2 are MNHEY and SMNVEV (reference sequence). Produced via immunoSEQ multiplex PCR; TCRdb's table is partial and in-frame only. The sample lists roughly 89,000 clones, 94% seen once, with roughly 2.2% in the top ten. The specimen was peripheral blood, collected in the third trimester of pregnancy. This clonotype was obtained from a female donor with multiple sclerosis, enrolled in a pregnancy study. The chain is built from TRBV27 and TRBJ2-1, with TRBD2 identical over 8 bases. The chain's CDR3 is CASSPYFGTSLYNEQFF. DNA of the CDR3: TGTGCCAGCTCCCCCTACTTCGGGACTAGTCTATACAATGAGCAGTTCTTC.